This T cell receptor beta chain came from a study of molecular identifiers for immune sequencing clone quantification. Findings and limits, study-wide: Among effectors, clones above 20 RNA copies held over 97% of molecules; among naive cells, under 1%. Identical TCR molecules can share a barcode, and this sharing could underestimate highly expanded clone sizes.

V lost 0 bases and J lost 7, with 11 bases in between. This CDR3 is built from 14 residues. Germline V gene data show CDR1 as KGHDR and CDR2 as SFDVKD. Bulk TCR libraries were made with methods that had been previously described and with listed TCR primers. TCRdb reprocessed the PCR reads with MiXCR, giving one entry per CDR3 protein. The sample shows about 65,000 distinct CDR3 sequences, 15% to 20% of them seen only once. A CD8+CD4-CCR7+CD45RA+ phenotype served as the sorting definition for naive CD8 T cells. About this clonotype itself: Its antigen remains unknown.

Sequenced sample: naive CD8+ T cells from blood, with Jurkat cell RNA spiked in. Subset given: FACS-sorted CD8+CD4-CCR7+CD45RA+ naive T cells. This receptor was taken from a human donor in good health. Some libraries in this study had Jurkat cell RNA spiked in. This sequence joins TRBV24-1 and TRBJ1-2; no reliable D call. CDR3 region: CATSDLHYGSGYTF. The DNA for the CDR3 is TGTGCCACCAGTGATTTGCATTACGGGAGTGGCTACACCTTC.